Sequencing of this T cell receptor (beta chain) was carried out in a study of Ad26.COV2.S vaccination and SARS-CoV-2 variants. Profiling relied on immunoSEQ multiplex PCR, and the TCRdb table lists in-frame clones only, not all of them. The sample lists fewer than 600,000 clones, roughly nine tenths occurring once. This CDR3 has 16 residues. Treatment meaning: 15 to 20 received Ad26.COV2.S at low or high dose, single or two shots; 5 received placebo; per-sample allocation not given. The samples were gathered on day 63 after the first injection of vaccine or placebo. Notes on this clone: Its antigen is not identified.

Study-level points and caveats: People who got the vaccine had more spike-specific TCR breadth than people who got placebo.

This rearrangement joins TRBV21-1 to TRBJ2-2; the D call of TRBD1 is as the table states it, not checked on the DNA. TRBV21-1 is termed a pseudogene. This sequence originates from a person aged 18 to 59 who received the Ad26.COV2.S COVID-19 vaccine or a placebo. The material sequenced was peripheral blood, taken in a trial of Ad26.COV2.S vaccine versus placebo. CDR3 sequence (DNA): TGTGCCAGCACATATCAGGGCCTCGGGAACACCGGGGAGCTGTTTTTT. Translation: CASTYQGLGNTGELFF.